This TCR beta chain emerged from a study of identifying expanded T cells in peripheral blood. Study-wide results and limits: Approximately 2-week clone count variance significantly increased as total template count grew.

The length of the CDR3 is 16 residues. V shed 5 bases, J shed 2 bases, and the junction held 10 bases outside the gene matches. Germline CDR1 reads SEHNR; CDR2 reads FQNEAQ (reference sequence). Only in-frame clones appear in the TCRdb table, and some are missing; sequencing was by immunoSEQ multiplex PCR. The table lists about 80,000 clones, around 90% of them singletons. Remarks on this clone: As yet, its antigen is unknown.

Source material: blood. The rearrangement uses TRBV7-9 and TRBJ2-3; 7 bases agree with TRBD2. The source of this sequence is a person aged 18 to 70 in good health. The CDR3 coding sequence is TGTGCCAGCAGCCAAAGTCGGGACTACCCCACAGATACGCAGTATTTT. Translation gives CASSQSRDYPTDTQYF.